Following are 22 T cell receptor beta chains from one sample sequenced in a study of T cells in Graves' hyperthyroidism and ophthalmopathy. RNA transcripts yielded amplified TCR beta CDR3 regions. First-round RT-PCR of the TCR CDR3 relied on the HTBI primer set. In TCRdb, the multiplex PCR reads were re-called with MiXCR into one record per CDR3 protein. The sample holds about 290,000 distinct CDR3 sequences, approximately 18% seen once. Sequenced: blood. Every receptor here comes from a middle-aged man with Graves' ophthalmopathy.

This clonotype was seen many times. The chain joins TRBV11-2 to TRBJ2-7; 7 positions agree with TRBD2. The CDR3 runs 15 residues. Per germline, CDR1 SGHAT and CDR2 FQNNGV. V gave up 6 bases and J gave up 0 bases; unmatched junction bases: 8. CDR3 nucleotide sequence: TGTGCCAGCAGTCCCTCGGGCGGGAGCTCCTACGAGCAGTACTTC. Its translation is CASSPSGGSSYEQYF.

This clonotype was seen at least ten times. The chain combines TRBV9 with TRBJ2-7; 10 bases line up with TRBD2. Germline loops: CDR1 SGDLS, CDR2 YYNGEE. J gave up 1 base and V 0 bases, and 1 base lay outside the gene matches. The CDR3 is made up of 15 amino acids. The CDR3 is CASSVGTSGSYEQYF. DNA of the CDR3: TGTGCCAGCAGCGTAGGGACTAGCGGATCCTACGAGCAGTACTTC.

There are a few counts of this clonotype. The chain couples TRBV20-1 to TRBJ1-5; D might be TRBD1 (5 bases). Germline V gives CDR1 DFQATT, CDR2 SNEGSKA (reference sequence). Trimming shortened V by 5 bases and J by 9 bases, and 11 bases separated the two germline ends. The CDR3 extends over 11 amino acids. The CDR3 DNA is TGCAGTGCTCAGGGTGGAGGGCCCCAGCATTTT. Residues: CSAQGGGPQHF.

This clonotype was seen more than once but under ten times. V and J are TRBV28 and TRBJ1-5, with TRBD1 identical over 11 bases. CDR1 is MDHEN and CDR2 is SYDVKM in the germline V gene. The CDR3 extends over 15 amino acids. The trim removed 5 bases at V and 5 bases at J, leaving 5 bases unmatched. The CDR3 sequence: CASSAGTGGYQPQHF. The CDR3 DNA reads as TGTGCCAGCAGTGCCGGGACAGGGGGGTATCAGCCCCAGCATTTT. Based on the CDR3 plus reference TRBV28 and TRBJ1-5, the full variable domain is DVKVTQSSRYLVKRTGEKVFLECVQDMDHENMFWYRQDPGLGLRLIYFSYDVKMKEKGDIPEGYSVSREKKERFSLILESASTNQTSMYLCASSAGTGGYQPQHFGDGTRLSIL.

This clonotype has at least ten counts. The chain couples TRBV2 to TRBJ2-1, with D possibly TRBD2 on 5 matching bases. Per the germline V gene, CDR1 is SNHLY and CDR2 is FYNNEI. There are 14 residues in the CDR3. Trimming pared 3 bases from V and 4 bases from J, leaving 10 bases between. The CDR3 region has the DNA TGTGCCAGCAGTGAGGGTCGGGGATACAATGAGCAGTTCTTC. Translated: CASSEGRGYNEQFF.

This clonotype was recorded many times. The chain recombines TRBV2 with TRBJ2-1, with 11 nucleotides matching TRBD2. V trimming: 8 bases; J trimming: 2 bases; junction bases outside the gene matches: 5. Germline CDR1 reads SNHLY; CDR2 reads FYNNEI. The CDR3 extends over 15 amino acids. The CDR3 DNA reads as TGTGCCAGCGGCTCGACTAGCGGGGCCTACAATGAGCAGTTCTTC. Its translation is CASGSTSGAYNEQFF.

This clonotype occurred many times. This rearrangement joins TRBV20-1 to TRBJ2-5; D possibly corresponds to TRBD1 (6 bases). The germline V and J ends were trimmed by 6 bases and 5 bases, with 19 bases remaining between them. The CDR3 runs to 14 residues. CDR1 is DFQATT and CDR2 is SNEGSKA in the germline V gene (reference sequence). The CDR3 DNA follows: TGCAGTGCGCAAAGACCACAGGGTTGGGAGACCCAGTACTTC. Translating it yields CSAQRPQGWETQYF.

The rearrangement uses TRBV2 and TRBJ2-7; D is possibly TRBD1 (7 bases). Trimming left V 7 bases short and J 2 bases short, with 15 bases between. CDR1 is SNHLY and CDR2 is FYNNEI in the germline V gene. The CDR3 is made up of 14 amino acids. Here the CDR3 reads CASISGGYPYEQYF. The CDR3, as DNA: TGTGCCAGCATATCAGGGGGGTACCCCTACGAGCAGTACTTC.

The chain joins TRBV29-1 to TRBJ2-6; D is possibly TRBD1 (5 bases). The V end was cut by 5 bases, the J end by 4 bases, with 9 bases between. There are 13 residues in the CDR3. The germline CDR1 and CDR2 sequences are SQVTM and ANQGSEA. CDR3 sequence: CSVSGAGANVLTF. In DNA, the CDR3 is TGCAGCGTTTCTGGGGCCGGGGCCAACGTCCTGACTTTC.

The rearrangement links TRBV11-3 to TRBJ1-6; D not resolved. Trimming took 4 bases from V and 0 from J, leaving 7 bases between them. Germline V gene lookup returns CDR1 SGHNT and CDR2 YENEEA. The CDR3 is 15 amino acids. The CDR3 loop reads CASSSRSSYNSPLHF. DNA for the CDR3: TGTGCCAGCAGCTCCAGGAGCTCCTATAATTCACCCCTCCACTTT. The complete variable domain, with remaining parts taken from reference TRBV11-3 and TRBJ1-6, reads EAGVVQSPRYKIIEKKQPVAFWCNPISGHNTLYWYLQNLGQGPELLIRYENEEAVDDSQLPKDRFSAERLKGVDSTLKIQPAELGDSAVYLCASSSRSSYNSPLHFGNGTRLTVT.

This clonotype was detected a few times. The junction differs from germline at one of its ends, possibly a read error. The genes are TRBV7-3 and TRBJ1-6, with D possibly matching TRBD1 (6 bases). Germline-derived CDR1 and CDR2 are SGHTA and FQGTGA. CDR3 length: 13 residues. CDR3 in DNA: TGTGTCAGCAGCTTACAGGGCAATTCACCCCTCCACTTT. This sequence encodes CVSSLQGNSPLHF.

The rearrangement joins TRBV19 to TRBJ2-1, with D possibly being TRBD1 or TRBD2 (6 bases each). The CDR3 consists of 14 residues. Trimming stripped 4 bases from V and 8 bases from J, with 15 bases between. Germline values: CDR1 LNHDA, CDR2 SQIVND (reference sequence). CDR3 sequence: CASSKAGGGYEQFF. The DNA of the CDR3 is TGTGCCAGTAGTAAAGCAGGAGGGGGATATGAGCAGTTCTTC.

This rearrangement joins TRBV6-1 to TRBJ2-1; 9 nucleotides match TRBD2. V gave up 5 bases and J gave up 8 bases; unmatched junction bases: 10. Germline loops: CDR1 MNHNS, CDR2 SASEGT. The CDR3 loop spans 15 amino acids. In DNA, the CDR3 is TGTGCCAGCAGTCGCGCGGGAGGGCCGTGGGATGAGCAGTTCTTC. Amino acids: CASSRAGGPWDEQFF.

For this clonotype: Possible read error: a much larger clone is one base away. This CDR3 reads CASSYNPTATYTQYF. CDR3 coding DNA: TGTGCCAGCAGTTATAATCCCACGGCGACATATACGCAGTATTTT. The chain has TRBV6-2 or TRBV6-3 and TRBJ2-3; D is uncertain. The CDR3 runs to 15 residues. Germline-derived CDR1 and CDR2 are MNHEY and SVGEGT. The V end was cut by 3 bases, the J end by 7 bases, with 17 bases between.

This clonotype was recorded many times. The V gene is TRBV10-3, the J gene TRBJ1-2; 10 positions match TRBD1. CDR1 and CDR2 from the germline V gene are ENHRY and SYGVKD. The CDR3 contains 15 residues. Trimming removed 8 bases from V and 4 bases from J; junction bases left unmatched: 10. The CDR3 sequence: CAIGTGALLSYGYTF. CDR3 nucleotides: TGTGCCATCGGGACAGGGGCTTTGTTGTCCTATGGCTACACCTTC.

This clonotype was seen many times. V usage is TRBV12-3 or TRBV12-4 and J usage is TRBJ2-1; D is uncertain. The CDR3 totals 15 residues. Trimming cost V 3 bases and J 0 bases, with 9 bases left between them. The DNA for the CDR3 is TGTGCCAGCAGTTTCGGCGCCAGCTCCTACAATGAGCAGTTCTTC. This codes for CASSFGASSYNEQFF.

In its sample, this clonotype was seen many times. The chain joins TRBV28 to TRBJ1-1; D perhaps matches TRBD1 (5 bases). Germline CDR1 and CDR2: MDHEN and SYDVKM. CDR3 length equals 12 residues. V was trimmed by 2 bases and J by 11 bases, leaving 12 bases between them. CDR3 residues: CASSLPTKGAFF. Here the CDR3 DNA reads TGTGCCAGCAGTTTACCGACAAAGGGGGCTTTCTTT.

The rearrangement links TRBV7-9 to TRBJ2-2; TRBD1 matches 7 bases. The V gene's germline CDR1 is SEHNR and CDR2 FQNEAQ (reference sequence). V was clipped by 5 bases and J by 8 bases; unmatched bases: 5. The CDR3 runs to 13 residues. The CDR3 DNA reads TGTGCCAGCAGCCCGGACAGGCCGGGGGAGCTGTTTTTT. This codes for CASSPDRPGELFF.

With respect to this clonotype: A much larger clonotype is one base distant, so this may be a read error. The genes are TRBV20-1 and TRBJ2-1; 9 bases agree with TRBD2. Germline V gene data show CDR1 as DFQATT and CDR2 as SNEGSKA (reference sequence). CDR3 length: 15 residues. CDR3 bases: TGCAGTGCCAGAGAGGCGGGAGGGCTCTACAATGAGCAGTTCTTC. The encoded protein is CSAREAGGLYNEQFF.

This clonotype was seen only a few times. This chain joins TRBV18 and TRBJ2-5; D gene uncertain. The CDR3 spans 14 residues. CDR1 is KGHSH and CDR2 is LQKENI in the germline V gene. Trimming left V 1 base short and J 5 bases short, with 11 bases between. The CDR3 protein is CASSPLQTGETQYF. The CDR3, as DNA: TGTGCCAGCTCACCACTACAGACCGGGGAGACCCAGTACTTC.

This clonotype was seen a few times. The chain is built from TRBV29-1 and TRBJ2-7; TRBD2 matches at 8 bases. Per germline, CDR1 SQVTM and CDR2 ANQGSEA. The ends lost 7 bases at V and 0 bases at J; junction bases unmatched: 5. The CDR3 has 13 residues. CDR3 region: CSGGAGGSYEQYF. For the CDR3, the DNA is TGCAGCGGGGGGGCGGGGGGCTCCTACGAGCAGTACTTC.

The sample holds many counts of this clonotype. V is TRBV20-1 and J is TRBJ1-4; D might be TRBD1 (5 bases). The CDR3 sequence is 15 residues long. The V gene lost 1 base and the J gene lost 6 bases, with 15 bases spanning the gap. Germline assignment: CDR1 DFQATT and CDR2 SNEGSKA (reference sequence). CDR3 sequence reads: CSARGGFVTDEKLFF. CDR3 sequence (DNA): TGCAGTGCTAGAGGTGGTTTTGTGACAGATGAAAAACTGTTTTTT.